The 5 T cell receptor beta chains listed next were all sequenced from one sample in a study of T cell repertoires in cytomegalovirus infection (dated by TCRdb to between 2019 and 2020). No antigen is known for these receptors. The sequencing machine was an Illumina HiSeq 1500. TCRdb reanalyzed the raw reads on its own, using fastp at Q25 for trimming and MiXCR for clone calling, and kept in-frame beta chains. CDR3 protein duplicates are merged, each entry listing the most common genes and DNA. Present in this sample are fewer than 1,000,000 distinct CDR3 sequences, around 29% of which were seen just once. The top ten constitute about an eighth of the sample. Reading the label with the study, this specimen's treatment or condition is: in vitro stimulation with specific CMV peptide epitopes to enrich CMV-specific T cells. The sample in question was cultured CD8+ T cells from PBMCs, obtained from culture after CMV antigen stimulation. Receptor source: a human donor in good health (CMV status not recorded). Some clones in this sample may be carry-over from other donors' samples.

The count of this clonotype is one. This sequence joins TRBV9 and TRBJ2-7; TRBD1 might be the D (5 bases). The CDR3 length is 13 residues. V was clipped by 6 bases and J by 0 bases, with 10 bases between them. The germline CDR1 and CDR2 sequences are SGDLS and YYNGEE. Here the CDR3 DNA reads TGTGCCAGCAACGCGACAGCCTCCTACGAGCAGTACGTC. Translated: CASNATASYEQYV.

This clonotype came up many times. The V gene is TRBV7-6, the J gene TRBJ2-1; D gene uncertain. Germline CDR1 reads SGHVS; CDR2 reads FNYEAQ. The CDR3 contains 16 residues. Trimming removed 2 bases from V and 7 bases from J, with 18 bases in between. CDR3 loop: CASSLTVGTAENEQFF. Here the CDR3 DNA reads TGTGCCAGCAGCTTAACGGTGGGCACGGCGGAGAATGAGCAGTTCTTC.

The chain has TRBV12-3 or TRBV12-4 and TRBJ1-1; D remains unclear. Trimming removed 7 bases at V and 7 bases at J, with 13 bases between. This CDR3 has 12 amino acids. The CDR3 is CASNNDWNEAFF. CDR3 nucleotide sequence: TGTGCCAGCAACAATGACTGGAATGAAGCTTTCTTT.

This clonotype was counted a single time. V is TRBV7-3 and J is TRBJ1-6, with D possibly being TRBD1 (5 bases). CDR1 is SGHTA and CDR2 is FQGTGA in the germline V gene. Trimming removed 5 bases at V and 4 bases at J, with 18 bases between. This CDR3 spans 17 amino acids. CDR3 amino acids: CASSPPVGGLYNSPLHF. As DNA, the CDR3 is TGTGCCAGCAGCCCGCCGGTGGGGGGGTTGTATAATTCACCCCTCCACTTT.

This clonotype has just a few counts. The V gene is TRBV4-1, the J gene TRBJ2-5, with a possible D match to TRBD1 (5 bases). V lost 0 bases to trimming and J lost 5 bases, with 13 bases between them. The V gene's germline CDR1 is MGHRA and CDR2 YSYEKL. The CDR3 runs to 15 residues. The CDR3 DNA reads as TGCGCCAGCAGCCAAGATAGACAGCCCCAGGAGACCCAGTACTTC. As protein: CASSQDRQPQETQYF.